These 2 T cell receptor beta chains came from one sample sequenced in a study of cytomegalovirus exposure and HLA in healthy donors. Primers included in the PCR were 60 Vbeta and 13 Jbeta primers. Assay used: immunoSEQ multiplex PCR; TCRdb lists only in-frame clones, some missing. The sample shows around 200,000 clones, 75% to 90% of them seen only once. Sample: PBMCs. The receptors originated from a middle-aged man in good health and CMV-seronegative.

DNA of the CDR3: TGTGCCAGCAGCCGAGAGGAAACTGGAAACACCATATATTTT. Encoded protein: CASSREETGNTIYF. The gene calls are TRBV6-5 and TRBJ1-3, with no clear D. The V end was cut by 6 bases, the J end by 2 bases, with 11 bases between. Germline lookup yields CDR1 MNHEY and CDR2 SVGAGI. The CDR3 runs 14 residues.

The rearrangement joins TRBV7-8 to TRBJ1-5; D call uncertain. V was shortened by 5 bases and J by 5 bases, with 16 bases between the two germline ends. The length of the CDR3 is 15 residues. Germline CDR1 SGHVS, CDR2 FQNEAQ. DNA for the CDR3: TGTGCCAGCAGCCACGATCCAATTGGCTATCAGCCCCAGCATTTT. This codes for CASSHDPIGYQPQHF.